A selection of T cell receptor beta chains follows, all from one sample in a study of blood T cell repertoires in COVID-19. Sequenced by immunoSEQ multiplex PCR; TCRdb stores in-frame clones only, minus some. The sample lists under 500,000 clones; 75% to 90% were seen once. The sequencing sample was made of peripheral blood. The receptors were sampled from a woman aged 25 to 39 with acute or convalescent COVID-19. CDR3s include the opening cysteine and the closing phenylalanine or tryptophan. Each record gives: CDR3 length, J gene, V gene, clone size, CDR3 protein. For some rows the clone size is stated as once, few or many, or as a class when expanded; others skip it.

13 | TRBJ2-1 | TRBV3-1/TRBV3-2 | NA | CASSQDPSDRQFF
17 | TRBJ1-1 | TRBV27 | NA | CASSSWTGEAENTEAFF
14 | TRBJ2-1 | TRBV10-3 | NA | CAISPGQESDEQFF
14 | TRBJ1-3 | TRBV5-4 | NA | CASSWDTSGNTIYF
14 | TRBJ2-1 | TRBV2 | NA | CASIGAGPGNEQFF
13 | TRBJ2-7 | TRBV29-1 | NA | CSAEGVRIGEQYF
17 | TRBJ1-6 | TRBV6-1 | NA | CASSVDRDLLYNSPLHF
13 | TRBJ1-2 | TRBV29-1 | NA | CSVEAGTVLGYTF
11 | TRBJ1-1 | TRBV29-1 | once | CSVRGSTEAFF
17 | TRBJ2-2 | TRBV19 | NA | CASSPPPSDSGTGELFF
15 | TRBJ1-2 | TRBV21-1 | NA | CASSKTQGDRYGYTF
14 | TRBJ1-1 | TRBV2 | NA | CASSERQGGIEAFF